This T cell receptor beta chain was profiled in a study of OX40 agonist ivuxolimab in advanced cancers. Study-level background: An agonistic human IgG2 monoclonal antibody against OX40 (CD134) was given.

Assay used: immunoSEQ multiplex PCR; TCRdb lists only in-frame clones, some missing. The sample lists tens of thousands of clones, 90% to 95% occurring once. CDR1 is MNHGY, CDR2 SAAAGT, per germline. This CDR3 is 14 amino acids long. The germline V and J ends were trimmed by 0 bases and 5 bases, with 8 bases remaining between them. J is TRBJ1-5 and V is TRBV6-8, with D hard to call. The clonotype originates from an adult with an advanced solid tumor such as melanoma, head and neck, liver or kidney cancer. The sequencing here drew on CD4+ or CD8+ T cells sorted from blood, taken in a trial of the OX40 agonist ivuxolimab. In nucleotides, the CDR3 is TGTGCCAGCAGTTACTCGGCAGGCGATCAGCCCCAGCATTTT. Translating gives CASSYSAGDQPQHF.